This TCR beta chain was found in a study of cytomegalovirus exposure and HLA in healthy donors. Study results and limitations: Cytomegalovirus association was assigned to about 150 TCR beta chains.

The table came from immunoSEQ multiplex PCR; TCRdb's copy has only in-frame clones and leaves some out. The data contain 75,000 to 90,000 clones, around 95% of them singletons. The CDR3 runs to 15 residues. The germline gives CDR1 MNHEY, CDR2 SVGAGI. V lost 5 bases, J lost 0 bases, and 4 bases stayed unmatched. As for this clone: Its antigen is unknown.

The chain employs TRBV6-5 and TRBJ1-5; 7 positions match TRBD1. The receptor comes from a young woman in good health and CMV-seronegative. The sample was PBMCs. Here the CDR3 reads CASSNRGNSNQPQHF. CDR3 nucleotide sequence: TGTGCCAGCAGTAACAGGGGAAATAGCAATCAGCCCCAGCATTTT.